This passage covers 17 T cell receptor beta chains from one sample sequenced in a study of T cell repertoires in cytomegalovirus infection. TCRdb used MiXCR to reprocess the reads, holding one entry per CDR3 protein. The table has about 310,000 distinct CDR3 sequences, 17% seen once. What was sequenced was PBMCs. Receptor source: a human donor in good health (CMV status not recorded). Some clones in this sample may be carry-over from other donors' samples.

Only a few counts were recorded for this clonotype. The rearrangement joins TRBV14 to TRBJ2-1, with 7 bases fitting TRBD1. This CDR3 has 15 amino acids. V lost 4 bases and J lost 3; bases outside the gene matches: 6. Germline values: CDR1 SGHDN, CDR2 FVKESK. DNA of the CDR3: TGTGCCAGCAGCCCCACAGGGGCCCTCTACAATGAGCAGTTCTTC. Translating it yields CASSPTGALYNEQFF.

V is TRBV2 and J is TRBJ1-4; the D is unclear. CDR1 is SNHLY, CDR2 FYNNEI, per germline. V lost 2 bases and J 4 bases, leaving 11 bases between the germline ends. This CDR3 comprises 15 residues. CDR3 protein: CASSENGQNNEKLFF. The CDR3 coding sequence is TGTGCCAGCAGTGAAAACGGGCAGAATAATGAAAAACTGTTTTTT.

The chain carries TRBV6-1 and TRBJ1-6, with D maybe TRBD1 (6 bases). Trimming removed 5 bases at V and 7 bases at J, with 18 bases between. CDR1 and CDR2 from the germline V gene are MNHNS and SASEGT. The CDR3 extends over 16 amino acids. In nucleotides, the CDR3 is TGTGCCAGCAGTCCCGGATTAGATAGGGGGAATTCACCCCTCCACTTT. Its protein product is CASSPGLDRGNSPLHF.

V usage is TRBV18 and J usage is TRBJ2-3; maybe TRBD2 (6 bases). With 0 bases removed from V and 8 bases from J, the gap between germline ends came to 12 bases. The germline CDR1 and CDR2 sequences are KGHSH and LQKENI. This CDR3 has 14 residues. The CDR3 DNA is TGTGCCAGCTCACCACCCGGGACCGGGGGTACGCAGTATTTT. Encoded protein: CASSPPGTGGTQYF.

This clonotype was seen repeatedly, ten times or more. The CDR3 loop is CASSLKSYEQYF. The CDR3 DNA reads TGTGCCAGCAGTCTCAAATCCTACGAGCAGTACTTC. This chain connects TRBV28 to TRBJ2-7; D gene unclear. Trimming removed 5 bases from V and 1 base from J, with 6 bases in between. The CDR3 is 12 residues long. Germline-derived CDR1 and CDR2 are MDHEN and SYDVKM.

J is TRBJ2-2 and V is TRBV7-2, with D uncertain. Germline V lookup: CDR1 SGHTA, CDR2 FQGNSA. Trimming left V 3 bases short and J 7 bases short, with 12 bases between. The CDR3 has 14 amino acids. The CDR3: CASSLYQVDGELFF. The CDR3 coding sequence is TGTGCCAGCAGCTTGTATCAGGTCGACGGGGAGCTGTTTTTT.

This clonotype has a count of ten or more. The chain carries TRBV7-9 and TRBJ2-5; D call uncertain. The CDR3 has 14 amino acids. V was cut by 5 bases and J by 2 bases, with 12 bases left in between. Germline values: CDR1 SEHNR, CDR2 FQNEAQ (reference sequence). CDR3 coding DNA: TGTGCCAGCAGCGGTTGGGCGGAACAAGAGACCCAGTACTTC. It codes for CASSGWAEQETQYF.

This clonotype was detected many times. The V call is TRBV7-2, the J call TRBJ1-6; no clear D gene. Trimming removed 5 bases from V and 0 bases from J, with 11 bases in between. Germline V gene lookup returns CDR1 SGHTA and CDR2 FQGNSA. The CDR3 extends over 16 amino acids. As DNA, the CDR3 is TGTGCCAGCAGCCCCTCGGGAGTCTCCTATAATTCACCCCTCCACTTT. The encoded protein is CASSPSGVSYNSPLHF.

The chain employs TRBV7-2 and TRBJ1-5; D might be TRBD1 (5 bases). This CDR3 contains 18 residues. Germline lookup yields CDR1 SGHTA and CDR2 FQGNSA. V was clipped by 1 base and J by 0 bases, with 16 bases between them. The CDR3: CASSLVGGGLNSNQPQHF. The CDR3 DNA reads TGTGCCAGCAGCTTAGTGGGCGGGGGACTGAATAGCAATCAGCCCCAGCATTTT. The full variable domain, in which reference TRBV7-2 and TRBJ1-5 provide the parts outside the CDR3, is GAGVSQSPSNKVTEKGKDVELRCDPISGHTALYWYRQSLGQGLEFLIYFQGNSAPDKSGLPSDRFSAERTGGSVSTLTIQRTQQEDSAVYLCASSLVGGGLNSNQPQHFGDGTRLSIL.

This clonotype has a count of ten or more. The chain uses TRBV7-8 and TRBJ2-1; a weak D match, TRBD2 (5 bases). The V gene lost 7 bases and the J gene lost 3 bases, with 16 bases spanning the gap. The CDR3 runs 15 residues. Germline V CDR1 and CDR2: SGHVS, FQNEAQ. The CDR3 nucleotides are TGTGCCAGCACACAAGGAGGTCTGGGCTACAATGAGCAGTTCTTC. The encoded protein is CASTQGGLGYNEQFF.

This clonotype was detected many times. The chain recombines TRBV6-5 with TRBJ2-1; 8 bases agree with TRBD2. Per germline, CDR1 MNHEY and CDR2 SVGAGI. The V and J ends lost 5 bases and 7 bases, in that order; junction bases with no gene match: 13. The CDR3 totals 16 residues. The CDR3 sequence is CASSKGLTGGHNEQFF. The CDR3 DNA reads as TGTGCCAGCAGTAAAGGCCTAACGGGGGGGCATAATGAGCAGTTCTTC.

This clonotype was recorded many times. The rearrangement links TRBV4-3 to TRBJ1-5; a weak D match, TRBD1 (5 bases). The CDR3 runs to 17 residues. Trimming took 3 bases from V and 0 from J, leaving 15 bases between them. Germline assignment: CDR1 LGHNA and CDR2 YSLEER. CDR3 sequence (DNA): TGCGCCAGCAGCCAGGATGTCGGGGGGTATAGCAATCAGCCCCAGCATTTT. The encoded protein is CASSQDVGGYSNQPQHF.

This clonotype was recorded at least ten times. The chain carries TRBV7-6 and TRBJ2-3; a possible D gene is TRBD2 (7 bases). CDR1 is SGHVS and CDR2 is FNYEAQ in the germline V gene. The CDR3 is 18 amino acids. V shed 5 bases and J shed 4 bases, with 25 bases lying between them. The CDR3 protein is CASSLRGANGFFPDTQYF. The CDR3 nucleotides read TGTGCCAGCAGCCTTCGGGGGGCCAATGGTTTTTTTCCAGATACGCAGTATTTT.

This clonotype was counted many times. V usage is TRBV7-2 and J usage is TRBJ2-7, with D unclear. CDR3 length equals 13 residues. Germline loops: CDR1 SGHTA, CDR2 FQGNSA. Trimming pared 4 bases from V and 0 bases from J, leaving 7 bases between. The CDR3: CASSSRSSYEQYF. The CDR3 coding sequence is TGTGCCAGCAGCTCCCGAAGCTCCTACGAGCAGTACTTC. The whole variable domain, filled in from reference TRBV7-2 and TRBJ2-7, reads GAGVSQSPSNKVTEKGKDVELRCDPISGHTALYWYRQSLGQGLEFLIYFQGNSAPDKSGLPSDRFSAERTGGSVSTLTIQRTQQEDSAVYLCASSSRSSYEQYFGPGTRLTVT.

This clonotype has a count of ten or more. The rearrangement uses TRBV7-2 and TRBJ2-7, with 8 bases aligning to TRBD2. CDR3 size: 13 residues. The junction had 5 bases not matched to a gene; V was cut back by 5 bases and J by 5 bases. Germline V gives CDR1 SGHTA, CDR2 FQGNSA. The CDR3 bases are TGTGCCAGCAGCCCCGGGGGGGGTAACGAGCAGTACTTC. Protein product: CASSPGGGNEQYF.

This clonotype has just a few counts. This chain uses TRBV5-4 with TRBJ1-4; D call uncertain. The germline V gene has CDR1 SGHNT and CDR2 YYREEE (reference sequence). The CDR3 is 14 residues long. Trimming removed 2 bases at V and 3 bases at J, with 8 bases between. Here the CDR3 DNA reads TGTGCCAGCAGCTTCGGGCTTTCTAATGAAAAACTGTTTTTT. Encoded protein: CASSFGLSNEKLFF.

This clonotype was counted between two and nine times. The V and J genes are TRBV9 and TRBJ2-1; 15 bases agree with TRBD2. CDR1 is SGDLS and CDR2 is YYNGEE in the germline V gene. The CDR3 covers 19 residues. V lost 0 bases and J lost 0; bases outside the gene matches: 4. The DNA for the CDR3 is TGTGCCAGCAGCGTAGTGGGACTAGCGGGGGGATACTCCTACAATGAGCAGTTCTTC. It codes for CASSVVGLAGGYSYNEQFF.